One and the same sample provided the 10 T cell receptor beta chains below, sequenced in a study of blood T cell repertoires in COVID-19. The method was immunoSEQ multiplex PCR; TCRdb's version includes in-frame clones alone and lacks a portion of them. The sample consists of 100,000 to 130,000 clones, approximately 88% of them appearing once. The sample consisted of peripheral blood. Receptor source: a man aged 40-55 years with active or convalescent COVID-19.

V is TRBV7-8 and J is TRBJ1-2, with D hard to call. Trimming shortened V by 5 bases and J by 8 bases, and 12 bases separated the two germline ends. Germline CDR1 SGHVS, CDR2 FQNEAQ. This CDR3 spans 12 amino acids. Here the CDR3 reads CASSPSQRGYTF. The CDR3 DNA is TGTGCCAGCAGCCCCTCTCAGAGGGGCTACACCTTC.

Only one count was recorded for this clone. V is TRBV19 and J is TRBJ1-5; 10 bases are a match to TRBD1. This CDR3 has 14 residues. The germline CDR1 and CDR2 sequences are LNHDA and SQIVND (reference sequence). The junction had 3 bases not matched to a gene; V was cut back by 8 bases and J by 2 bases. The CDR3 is CASGTGVGNQPQHF. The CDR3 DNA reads TGTGCCAGTGGGACAGGGGTAGGCAATCAGCCCCAGCATTTT.

CDR3 sequence (DNA): TGTGCCAGCAGCACGCAGGGGGCGAATTCACCCCTCCACTTT. Translation gives CASSTQGANSPLHF. The chain recombines TRBV6-2 or TRBV6-3 with TRBJ1-6, with 8 bases fitting TRBD1. This CDR3 is 14 amino acids long. The ends lost 6 bases at V and 7 bases at J; junction bases unmatched: 5. Germline assignment: CDR1 MNHEY and CDR2 SVGEGT.

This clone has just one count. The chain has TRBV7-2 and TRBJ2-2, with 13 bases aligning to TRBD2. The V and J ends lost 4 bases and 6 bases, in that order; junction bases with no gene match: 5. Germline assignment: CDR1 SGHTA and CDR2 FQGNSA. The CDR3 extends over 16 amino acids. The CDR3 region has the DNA TGTGCCAGCAGCTCGGGACTAGCGGGGAGTCCCGGGGAGCTGTTTTTT. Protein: CASSSGLAGSPGELFF.

CDR3 DNA: TGTGCCAGCAGTCCGAGGGACAGGGTCCCCTATGGCTACACCTTC. Its protein product is CASSPRDRVPYGYTF. This chain links TRBV6-5 with TRBJ1-2; 9 bases map to TRBD1. The CDR3 is 15 amino acids. Germline V gene data show CDR1 as MNHEY and CDR2 as SVGAGI. With 5 bases clipped from V and 4 bases from J, the junction kept 8 bases outside the gene matches.

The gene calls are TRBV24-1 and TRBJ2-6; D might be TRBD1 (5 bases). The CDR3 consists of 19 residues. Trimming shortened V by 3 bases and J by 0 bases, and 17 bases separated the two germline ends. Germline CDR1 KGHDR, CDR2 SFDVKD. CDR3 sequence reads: CATSDPVGDSNSGANVLTF. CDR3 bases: TGTGCCACCAGTGATCCCGTCGGTGACAGCAACTCTGGGGCCAACGTCCTGACTTTC.

CDR3 amino acids: CASSLLSESEQYF. CDR3 coding DNA: TGTGCCAGCAGCTTATTGAGTGAGAGCGAGCAGTACTTC. J is TRBJ2-7 and V is TRBV7-2; D gene ambiguous. The CDR3 length is 13 residues. The germline CDR1 and CDR2 sequences are SGHTA and FQGNSA. Trimming left V 2 bases short and J 6 bases short, with 11 bases between.

This CDR3 reads CASSPGTVSYEQYF. CDR3 DNA: TGTGCCAGTTCGCCCGGGACAGTCTCCTACGAGCAGTACTTC. The V and J genes are TRBV19 and TRBJ2-7, with 7 bases identical to TRBD1. V shed 8 bases and J 0 bases; nucleotides not matched to a gene: 7. The germline V gene encodes CDR1 LNHDA and CDR2 SQIVND (reference sequence). CDR3 length: 14 amino acids.

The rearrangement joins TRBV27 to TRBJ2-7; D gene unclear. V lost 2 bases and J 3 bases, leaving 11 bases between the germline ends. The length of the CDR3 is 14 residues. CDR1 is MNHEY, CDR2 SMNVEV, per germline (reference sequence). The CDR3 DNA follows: TGTGCCAGCAGTTTAGGTTACAGATTCTACGAGCAGTACTTC. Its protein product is CASSLGYRFYEQYF.

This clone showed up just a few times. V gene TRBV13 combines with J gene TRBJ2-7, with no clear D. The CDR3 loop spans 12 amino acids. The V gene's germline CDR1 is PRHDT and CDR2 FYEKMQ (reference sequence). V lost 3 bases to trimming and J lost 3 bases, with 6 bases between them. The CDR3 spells CASSFTVYEQYF. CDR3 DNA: TGTGCCAGCAGCTTTACGGTCTACGAGCAGTACTTC.